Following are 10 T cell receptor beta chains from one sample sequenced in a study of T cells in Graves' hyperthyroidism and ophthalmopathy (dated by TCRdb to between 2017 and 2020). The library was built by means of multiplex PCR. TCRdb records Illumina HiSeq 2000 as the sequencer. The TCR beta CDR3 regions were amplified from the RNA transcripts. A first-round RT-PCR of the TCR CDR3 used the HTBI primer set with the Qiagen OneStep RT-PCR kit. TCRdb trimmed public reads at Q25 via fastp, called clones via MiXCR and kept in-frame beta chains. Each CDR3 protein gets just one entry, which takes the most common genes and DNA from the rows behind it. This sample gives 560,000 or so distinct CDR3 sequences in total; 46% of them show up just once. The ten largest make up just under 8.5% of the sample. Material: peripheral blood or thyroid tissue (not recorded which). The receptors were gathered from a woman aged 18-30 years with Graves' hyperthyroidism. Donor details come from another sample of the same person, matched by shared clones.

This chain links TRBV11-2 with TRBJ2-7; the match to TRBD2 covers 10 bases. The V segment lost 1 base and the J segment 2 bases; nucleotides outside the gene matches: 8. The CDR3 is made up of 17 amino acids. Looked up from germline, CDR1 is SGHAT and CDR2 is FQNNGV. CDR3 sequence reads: CASSLGGAGGTPYEQYF. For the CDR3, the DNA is TGTGCCAGCAGCTTAGGAGGAGCGGGAGGGACTCCCTACGAGCAGTACTTC. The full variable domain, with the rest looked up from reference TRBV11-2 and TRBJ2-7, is EAGVAQSPRYKIIEKRQSVAFWCNPISGHATLYWYQQILGQGPKLLIQFQNNGVVDDSQLPKDRFSAERLKGVDSTLKIQPAKLEDSAVYLCASSLGGAGGTPYEQYFGPGTRLTVT.

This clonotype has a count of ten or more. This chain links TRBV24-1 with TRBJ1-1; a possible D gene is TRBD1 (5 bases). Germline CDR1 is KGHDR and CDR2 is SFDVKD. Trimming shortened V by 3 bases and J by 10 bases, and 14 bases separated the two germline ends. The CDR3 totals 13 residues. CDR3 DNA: TGTGCCACCAGTGATGCGCGGGACCACGGAGCTTTCTTT. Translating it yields CATSDARDHGAFF.

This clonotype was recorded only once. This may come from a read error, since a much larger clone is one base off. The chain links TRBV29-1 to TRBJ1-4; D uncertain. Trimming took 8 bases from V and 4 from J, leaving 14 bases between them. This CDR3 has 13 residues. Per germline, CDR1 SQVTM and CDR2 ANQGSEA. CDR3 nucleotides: TGCAGCATTTTCACAGTTCGTAATGAAAAACTGTTTTTT. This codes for CSIFTVRNEKLFF.

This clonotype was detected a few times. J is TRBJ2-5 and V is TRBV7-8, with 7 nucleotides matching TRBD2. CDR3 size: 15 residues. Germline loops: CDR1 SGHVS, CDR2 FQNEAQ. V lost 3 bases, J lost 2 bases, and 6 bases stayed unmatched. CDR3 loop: CASSFVASGQETQYF. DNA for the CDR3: TGTGCCAGCAGCTTCGTGGCTAGCGGACAAGAGACCCAGTACTTC.

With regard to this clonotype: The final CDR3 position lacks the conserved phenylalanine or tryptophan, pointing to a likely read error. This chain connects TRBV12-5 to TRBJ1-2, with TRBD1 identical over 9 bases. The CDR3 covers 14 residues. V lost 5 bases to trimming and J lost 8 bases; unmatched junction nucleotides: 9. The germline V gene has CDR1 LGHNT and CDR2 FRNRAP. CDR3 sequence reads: CASGTLRDREGYTI. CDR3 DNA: TGTGCTAGTGGTACCCTCCGGGACAGGGAAGGCTACACCATC.

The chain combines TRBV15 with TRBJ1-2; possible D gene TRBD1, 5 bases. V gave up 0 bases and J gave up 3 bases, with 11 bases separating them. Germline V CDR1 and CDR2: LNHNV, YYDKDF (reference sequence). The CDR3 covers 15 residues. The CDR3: CATSRESRDDYGYTF. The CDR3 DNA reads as TGTGCCACCAGCAGAGAGAGCAGGGATGACTATGGCTACACCTTC.

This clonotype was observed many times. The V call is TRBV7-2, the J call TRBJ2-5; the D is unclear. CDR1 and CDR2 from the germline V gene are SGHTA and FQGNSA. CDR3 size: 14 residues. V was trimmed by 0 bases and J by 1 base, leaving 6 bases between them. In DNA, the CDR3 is TGTGCCAGCAGCTTAGCACTACTCCAAGAGACCCAGTACTTC. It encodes CASSLALLQETQYF.

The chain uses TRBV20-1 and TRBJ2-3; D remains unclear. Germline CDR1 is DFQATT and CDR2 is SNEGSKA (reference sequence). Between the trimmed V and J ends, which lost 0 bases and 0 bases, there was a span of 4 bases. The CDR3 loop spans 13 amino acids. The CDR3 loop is CSAREASTDTQYF. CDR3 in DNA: TGCAGTGCTAGAGAAGCTAGCACAGATACGCAGTATTTT.

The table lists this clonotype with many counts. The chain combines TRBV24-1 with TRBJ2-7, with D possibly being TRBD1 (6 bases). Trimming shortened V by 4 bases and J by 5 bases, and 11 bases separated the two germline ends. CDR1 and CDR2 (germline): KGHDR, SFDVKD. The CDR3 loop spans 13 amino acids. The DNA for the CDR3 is TGTGCCACCAGTGACCCCTCAGGGGACGAGCAGTACTTC. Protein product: CATSDPSGDEQYF.

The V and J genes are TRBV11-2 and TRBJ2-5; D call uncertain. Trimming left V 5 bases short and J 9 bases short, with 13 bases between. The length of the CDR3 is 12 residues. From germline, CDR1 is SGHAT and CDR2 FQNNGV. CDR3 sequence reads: CASSPAGQPQYF. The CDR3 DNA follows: TGTGCCAGCAGCCCCGCCGGTCAGCCCCAGTACTTC.